The T cell receptor beta chain described here comes from a study of cytomegalovirus exposure and HLA in healthy donors. These donors were members of the approximately 110-subject validation cohort, a group separate from the approximately 700-subject first cohort. The protocol was immunoSEQ multiplex PCR, while the TCRdb copy is restricted to in-frame clones and leaves out a portion. The sample holds approximately 98,000 clones, 90% to 96% seen once. Notes on this clone: Its target is not known.

This CDR3 has 13 amino acids. Germline CDR1 is MDHEN and CDR2 is SYDVKM. The ends lost 7 bases at V and 7 bases at J; junction bases unmatched: 2. Whole-study results and caveats: The authors listed 180 or so TCR beta chains as cytomegalovirus-associated.

The sequence derives from a woman between 18 and 29 years old in good health and CMV-seronegative. What was sequenced was PBMCs. V gene TRBV28 combines with J gene TRBJ1-6; 9 bases fit TRBD1. CDR3: CASTGQGNSPLHF. As DNA, the CDR3 is TGTGCCAGCACGGGACAGGGCAATTCACCCCTCCACTTT.